This T cell receptor (beta chain) was found in a study of immune evolution from preneoplasia to lung adenocarcinoma. Trimming took off 0 bases at V and 1 base at J, with 10 bases between the two ends. The germline CDR1 and CDR2 sequences are SGHRS and YFSETQ. This CDR3 is 15 amino acids long. Method: immunoSEQ multiplex PCR; TCRdb's copy keeps in-frame clones and lacks some. Here the sample spans 9,500 to 10,000 clones, about four fifths being singletons. The specimen was FFPE lung adenocarcinoma in situ tissue. This chain connects TRBV5-1 to TRBJ1-1; no reliable D call. This receptor was taken from an older person with lung adenocarcinoma. This chain's CDR3 is CASSLGVGGNTEAFF. CDR3 nucleotide sequence: TGCGCCAGCAGCTTGGGGGTGGGTGGGAACACTGAAGCTTTCTTT.